A selection of T cell receptor beta chains follows, all from one sample in a study of technical replicates of blood from several donors. Sequencing used immunoSEQ multiplex PCR; TCRdb keeps in-frame clones, though not all of them. The profile shows around 89,000 clones, roughly 94% of them singletons. The specimen sequenced was T cells isolated from PBMCs. The receptors derive from a human donor in good health. Both conserved end residues are part of each CDR3. Fields, in order: clone size, V gene, J gene, D gene, CDR3 protein, CDR3 DNA. D genes are given only for firm matches. Not every row has a clone size; where given, it reads once, few, many or a size class.

.	TRBV18	TRBJ2-6	TRBD1	CASSPRGQGVSGANVLTF	TGTGCCAGCTCACCACGTGGACAGGGTGTGTCTGGGGCCAACGTCCTGACTTTC
.	TRBV7-9	TRBJ2-7	.	CASSLTGPYEQYF	TGTGCCAGCAGCCTGACAGGCCCCTACGAGCAGTACTTC
.	TRBV27	TRBJ2-1	TRBD2	CASSPGTSGQFF	TGTGCCAGCAGTCCCGGGACTAGCGGGCAGTTCTTC
once	TRBV4-1	TRBJ1-2	.	CASSQEGGGTYFYGYTF	TGCGCCAGCAGCCAAGAAGGCGGAGGGACTTACTTCTATGGCTACACCTTC
.	TRBV7-9	TRBJ2-2	TRBD2	CASSLGGGRNTGELFF	TGTGCCAGCAGCTTAGGGGGAGGGAGGAACACCGGGGAGCTGTTTTTT
.	TRBV10-3	TRBJ2-1	.	CAMSGIRGNEQFF	TGTGCCATGTCAGGGATACGTGGCAATGAGCAGTTCTTC
.	TRBV11-3	TRBJ2-7	.	CASSLDRYSSYEQYF	TGTGCCAGCAGCTTAGATCGGTACAGTTCCTACGAGCAGTACTTC
.	TRBV5-1	TRBJ2-1	TRBD2	CASSRPGTSGYNEQFF	TGCGCCAGCAGCCGTCCTGGGACTAGCGGTTACAATGAGCAGTTCTTC
.	TRBV5-6	TRBJ1-4	.	CASSLNPGRGTNEKLFF	TGTGCCAGCAGCCTAAACCCAGGGAGGGGGACTAATGAAAAACTGTTTTTT
.	TRBV7-9	TRBJ1-1	.	CASSSWTENTEAFF	TGTGCCAGCAGCTCGTGGACAGAGAACACTGAAGCTTTCTTT
.	TRBV4-2	TRBJ2-7	.	CASSQFSGTYEQYF	TGTGCCAGCAGCCAATTTAGCGGAACCTACGAGCAGTACTTC
once	TRBV6-1	TRBJ2-5	TRBD2	CAGKTSGGETQYF	TGTGCCGGCAAGACTAGCGGGGGTGAGACCCAGTACTTC
.	TRBV9	TRBJ1-2	TRBD1	CASSLQVDRDYGYTF	TGTGCCAGCAGCCTACAGGTTGACAGGGACTATGGCTACACCTTC
.	TRBV5-4	TRBJ2-1	TRBD1	CASSLQGALGNEQFF	TGTGCCAGCAGCTTACAGGGGGCTCTTGGGAATGAGCAGTTCTTC
.	TRBV7-9	TRBJ2-7	.	CASSSFHEQYF	TGTGCCAGCAGCTCCTTCCACGAGCAGTACTTC
.	TRBV5-1	TRBJ2-3	.	CASGGATDTQYF	TGCGCCAGCGGGGGGGCGACAGATACGCAGTATTTT
.	TRBV28	TRBJ2-7	TRBD1	CASRTTGYSPSSYEQYF	TGTGCCAGCAGAACGACAGGGTACAGCCCCAGCTCCTACGAGCAGTACTTC
.	TRBV28	TRBJ1-5	.	CASSLNDLSNQPQHF	TGTGCCAGCAGTTTAAATGACTTAAGCAATCAGCCCCAGCATTTT
.	TRBV19	TRBJ1-5	TRBD1	CASSMGDRAHQPQHF	TGTGCCAGTAGTATGGGAGACAGGGCTCATCAGCCCCAGCATTTT
.	TRBV4-1	TRBJ1-2	.	CASSQILSGSYGYTF	TGCGCCAGCAGCCAAATCCTCTCTGGCTCCTATGGCTACACCTTC
.	TRBV29-1	TRBJ2-1	TRBD2	CSERLAGYNEQFF	TGCAGCGAAAGACTAGCGGGATACAATGAGCAGTTCTTC
.	TRBV6-5	TRBJ2-2	.	CATRGREGTGELFF	TGTGCCACTAGGGGGAGAGAGGGCACCGGGGAGCTGTTTTTT
.	TRBV19	TRBJ2-1	.	CASSLRDGGSYNEQFF	TGTGCCAGTAGCCTCCGTGACGGGGGCTCCTACAATGAGCAGTTCTTC
.	TRBV4-1	TRBJ2-1	.	CASSTPLGGNEQFF	TGCGCCAGCAGCACTCCTCTGGGGGGAAATGAGCAGTTCTTC
.	TRBV2	TRBJ2-7	.	CASSEGGISPYEQYF	TGTGCCAGCAGTGAGGGGGGTATCTCCCCCTACGAGCAGTACTTC
once	TRBV15	TRBJ2-3	TRBD2	CATRLRTSGESTDTQYF	TGTGCCACCCGTCTTCGGACTAGCGGGGAGAGCACAGATACGCAGTATTTT
.	TRBV7-9	TRBJ1-3	.	CASTTTSSGNTIYF	TGTGCCAGCACCACGACTAGCTCTGGAAACACCATATATTTT
.	TRBV29-1	TRBJ1-1	.	CSVEEEGLGTEAFF	TGCAGCGTTGAAGAGGAGGGACTAGGAACTGAAGCTTTCTTT
.	TRBV4-2	TRBJ2-1	.	CASSQGRKSSYNEQFF	TGTGCCAGCAGCCAAGGGCGGAAGAGCTCCTACAATGAGCAGTTCTTC
.	TRBV7-6	TRBJ2-6	.	CASSPSGNSGANVLTF	TGTGCCAGCAGCCCTTCAGGAAACTCTGGGGCCAACGTCCTGACTTTC
once	TRBV19	TRBJ2-1	TRBD2	CASSIWTSGTGYNEQFF	TGTGCCAGTAGTATTTGGACTAGCGGGACGGGCTACAATGAGCAGTTCTTC
once	TRBV9	TRBJ1-1	.	CASSGRGTEAFF	TGTGCCAGCAGCGGCCGCGGCACTGAAGCTTTCTTT
.	TRBV9	TRBJ1-1	.	CASSGGQNTEAFF	TGTGCCAGCAGCGGAGGACAGAACACTGAAGCTTTCTTT
.	TRBV4-2	TRBJ2-3	.	CASSLERGGSEGTDTQYF	TGTGCCAGCAGCCTCGAGAGGGGGGGGAGTGAAGGCACAGATACGCAGTATTTT
.	TRBV4-1	TRBJ2-7	.	CASSQEQGVGEQYF	TGCGCCAGCAGCCAAGAACAGGGAGTAGGGGAGCAGTACTTC
.	TRBV11-3	TRBJ2-3	.	CASSLDLESDTQYF	TGTGCCAGCAGCTTAGACCTGGAGTCAGATACGCAGTATTTT
.	TRBV5-8	TRBJ1-1	.	CASSLGAKAFF	TGTGCCAGCAGCTTGGGGGCCAAAGCTTTCTTT
.	TRBV29-1	TRBJ2-3	.	CSVDLADTQYF	TGCAGCGTTGATCTAGCAGATACGCAGTATTTT
.	TRBV18	TRBJ2-2	TRBD2	CASSPSSGHVTNTGELFF	TGTGCCAGCTCACCGTCTAGCGGGCACGTAACGAACACCGGGGAGCTGTTTTTT
.	TRBV5-4	TRBJ2-1	TRBD2	CASSLAAQTGGAGNEQFF	TGTGCCAGCAGCTTGGCAGCGCAGACGGGAGGCGCAGGCAATGAGCAGTTCTTC
.	TRBV6-1	TRBJ1-1	.	CASRGNTEAFF	TGTGCCAGCCGGGGGAACACTGAAGCTTTCTTT
.	TRBV19	TRBJ1-5	.	CASSILPRGNQPQHF	TGTGCCAGTAGTATTTTGCCGAGAGGCAATCAGCCCCAGCATTTT
.	TRBV5-1	TRBJ1-1	TRBD1	CASSWGQTNTEAFF	TGCGCCAGCAGCTGGGGACAGACCAACACTGAAGCTTTCTTT
.	TRBV28	TRBJ2-1	TRBD1	CASRKPGQAYNEQFF	TGTGCCAGCAGAAAACCGGGACAGGCTTACAATGAGCAGTTCTTC
.	TRBV5-1	TRBJ2-5	.	CASSLITGSQETQYF	TGCGCCAGCAGCTTGATCACAGGGAGTCAAGAGACCCAGTACTTC
.	TRBV28	TRBJ2-5	.	CASSFKRTDKETQYF	TGTGCCAGCAGTTTTAAACGGACAGATAAAGAGACCCAGTACTTC
once	TRBV7-9	TRBJ2-7	.	CASSLSLWRDRPNEQYF	TGTGCCAGCAGCTTAAGTCTTTGGAGGGACCGGCCCAACGAGCAGTACTTC
.	TRBV29-1	TRBJ1-6	.	CSVEGQDNSPLHF	TGCAGCGTTGAGGGGCAGGATAATTCACCCCTCCACTTT
.	TRBV5-1	TRBJ1-5	TRBD1	CASSLTGTGQGQPQHF	TGCGCCAGCAGCTTGACCGGGACAGGGCAAGGACAGCCCCAGCATTTT
once	TRBV30	TRBJ2-2	TRBD1	CAWNRQGAFTGELFF	TGTGCCTGGAATAGACAGGGGGCCTTCACCGGGGAGCTGTTTTTT
.	TRBV27	TRBJ2-4	TRBD1	CASRTGKNIQYF	TGTGCCAGCAGGACAGGGAAAAACATTCAGTACTTC
.	TRBV18	TRBJ2-4	.	CASSPASDRKNIQYF	TGTGCCAGCTCCCCTGCGAGCGACAGGAAAAACATTCAGTACTTC
.	TRBV11-3	TRBJ2-1	.	CASSLVRGTGNEQFF	TGTGCCAGCAGCTTAGTTCGGGGAACTGGGAATGAGCAGTTCTTC
.	TRBV18	TRBJ2-3	TRBD2	CASSRVAGGQYTDTQYF	TGTGCCAGCTCGCGAGTAGCGGGGGGGCAATACACAGATACGCAGTATTTT
once	TRBV6-5	TRBJ1-2	.	CASSFGGAVGYTF	TGTGCCAGCAGTTTCGGAGGGGCGGTTGGCTACACCTTC